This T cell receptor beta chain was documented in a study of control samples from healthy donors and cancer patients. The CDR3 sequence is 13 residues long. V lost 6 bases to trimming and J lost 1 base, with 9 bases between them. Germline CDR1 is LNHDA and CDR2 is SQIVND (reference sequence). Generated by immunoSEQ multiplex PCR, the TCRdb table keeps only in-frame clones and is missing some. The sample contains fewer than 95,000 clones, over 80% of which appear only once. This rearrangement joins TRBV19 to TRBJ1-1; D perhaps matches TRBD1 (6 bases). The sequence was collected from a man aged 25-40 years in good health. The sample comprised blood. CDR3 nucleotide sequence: TGTGCCAGTAGAACCAGGGGGAACACTGAAGCTTTCTTT. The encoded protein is CASRTRGNTEAFF.